Listed below are T cell receptor beta chains from one sample, sequenced in a study of metastatic and nonmetastatic thyroid tumors. TCRdb reprocessed the PCR reads using MiXCR. This sample carries approximately 32,000 clones, approximately 31% of them seen once, and the ten largest clones take around 15%. The sequencing sample was made of tumor tissue. Every receptor here comes from a female donor with papillary thyroid cancer or a benign thyroid nodule (not recorded which). Some clones in this sample may be carry-over from other donors' samples. Both conserved end residues are part of each CDR3. A D gene is named only where the DNA matches it firmly. Clone size appears in some rows only: once, few, many, or a class for an expanded clone.

few TRBJ1-1 TRBV6-2/TRBV6-3 TRBD1 TGTGCCAGCAGTTACTTGACAGGGCCCGGGGGCACTGAAGCTTTCTTT CASSYLTGPGGTEAFF
NA TRBJ1-1 TRBV28 NA TGTGCCAGCAGTTTGGGGGCGGGTCGCGGAGTGACCTTGAACACTGAAGCTTTCTTT CASSLGAGRGVTLNTEAFF
few TRBJ2-7 TRBV12-3/TRBV12-4 TRBD2 TGTGCCAGCAGAACTAGCGGGAGGGCCCACGAGCAGTACTTC CASRTSGRAHEQYF
NA TRBJ1-5 TRBV7-9 NA TGTGCCAGCAGCAAAGGCGGTTCCAATCAGCCCCAGCATTTT CASSKGGSNQPQHF
NA TRBJ2-3 TRBV6-1 TRBD2 TGTGCCAGCAGTGAAGGGACTAGCGGGAGCGCTACGCAGTATTTT CASSEGTSGSATQYF
NA TRBJ2-6 TRBV12-3/TRBV12-4 NA TGTGCCAGCAGTTTAGCGCGGGTAGGGGCCAACGTCCTGACTTTC CASSLARVGANVLTF
NA TRBJ2-3 TRBV5-1 NA TGCGCCAGCAGCTACTCAGGGGACACAGATACGCAGTATTTT CASSYSGDTDTQYF
few TRBJ1-2 TRBV10-2 NA TGCGCCAGCAGTGGGACGACAGTGTATGGCTACACCTTC CASSGTTVYGYTF
large TRBJ2-7 TRBV12-3/TRBV12-4 TRBD1 TGTGCCAGCAGTGGACAGGGATACGAGCAGTACTTC CASSGQGYEQYF
NA TRBJ2-1 TRBV5-1 NA TGCGCCAGCAGCCCTCCCACCGGCAGGGATGTGGTGGATGAGCAGTTCTTC CASSPPTGRDVVDEQFF
NA TRBJ2-4 TRBV7-9 NA TGTGCCAGCAGCTCCTGGACCGGGAAAAACATTCAGTACTTC CASSSWTGKNIQYF
NA TRBJ2-3 TRBV5-1 TRBD1 TGCGCCAGCAGCTTGGAGCAGGGGGCGCGGACAGATACGCAGTATTTT CASSLEQGARTDTQYF
NA TRBJ1-1 TRBV28 NA TGTGCCAGCACCCTGAGGAACACTGAAGCTTTCTTT CASTLRNTEAFF
NA TRBJ2-2 TRBV11-3 TRBD1 TGTGCCAGCAGCCCGGGGACAGGGAATGGTCCGGGGGAGCTGTTTTTT CASSPGTGNGPGELFF
NA TRBJ1-2 TRBV19 TRBD1 TGTGCCAGTAGTTTCGGGACAGGGAGCTATGGCTACACCTTC CASSFGTGSYGYTF
NA TRBJ2-7 TRBV19 TRBD2 TGTGCCAGTAGTCTAGCGGCTACCTACGAGCAGTACTTC CASSLAATYEQYF
NA TRBJ1-4 TRBV4-1 NA TGCGCCAGCAGCCAAGGACGGGACGGAAGTAATGAAAAACTGTTTTTT CASSQGRDGSNEKLFF
NA TRBJ2-1 TRBV20-1 TRBD2 TGCAGTGCTAGACGCGGGAGCGGGGGAAACAATGAGCAGTTCTTC CSARRGSGGNNEQFF
NA TRBJ2-3 TRBV10-1 TRBD2 TGCGCCAGCAGTGGTAGGACGGGGGGGCCCACAGATACGCAGTATTTT CASSGRTGGPTDTQYF
NA TRBJ2-7 TRBV11-3 NA TGTGCCAGCAGCTCACGTCCCGTTAGCTCCTACGAGCAGTACTTC CASSSRPVSSYEQYF
few TRBJ2-7 TRBV10-3 NA TGTGCCATCCGGGACCGCTCCTACGAGCAGTACTTC CAIRDRSYEQYF
few TRBJ1-2 TRBV6-1 NA TGTGCCAGCGGTCCGGGCCCCAACTATGGCTACACCTTC CASGPGPNYGYTF
many TRBJ1-5 TRBV19 NA TGTGCCAGCGATCGGGCGGGGGGCAGCAATCAGCCCCAGCATTTT CASDRAGGSNQPQHF
NA TRBJ1-6 TRBV2 TRBD1 TGTGCCAGCAGCTTGACAGGGGGCTGGAATAATTCACCCCTCCACTTT CASSLTGGWNNSPLHF
NA TRBJ2-3 TRBV6-1 NA TGTGCCAGCAGCGCACGTGGACAGCCCGGGGCAGATACGCAGTATTTT CASSARGQPGADTQYF
few TRBJ2-3 TRBV29-1 TRBD2 TGCAGCCTTTTTAGTAGCGGGAGTTTTAGCACAGATACGCAGTATTTT CSLFSSGSFSTDTQYF
few TRBJ2-2 TRBV6-1 TRBD2 TGTGCCAGCAGGCAGCGGGGGCCGGTCACCGGGGAGCTGTTTTTT CASRQRGPVTGELFF
NA TRBJ1-1 TRBV20-1 TRBD1 TGCAGTGCTAGAGATAGGACAGGGGGACGTAGCACTGAAGCTTTCTTT CSARDRTGGRSTEAFF
NA TRBJ2-1 TRBV6-1 NA TGTGTCGGGGTGCGCTACAATGAGCAGTTCTTC CVGVRYNEQFF
NA TRBJ2-5 TRBV20-1 NA TGCAGTGCTAGAGTGGGGTGGGAAGAGACCCAGTACTTC CSARVGWEETQYF
many TRBJ1-1 TRBV10-2 NA TGCGCCAGCAGTGAGATTGGGTTTCTTATGAACACTGAAGCTTTCTTT CASSEIGFLMNTEAFF
NA TRBJ2-1 TRBV6-2/TRBV6-3 TRBD2 TGTGCCAGCAAGGTCAGTAGCGGGGGATACAATGAGCAGTTCTTC CASKVSSGGYNEQFF
NA TRBJ2-5 TRBV7-3 NA TGTGCCAGCAGCTTAATACCCTATGAGACCCAGTACTTC CASSLIPYETQYF
large TRBJ2-7 TRBV5-1 NA TGCGCCAGCAGCCGGACAGCTACCTACGAGCAGTACTTC CASSRTATYEQYF
NA TRBJ2-2 TRBV7-2 TRBD1 TGTGCCAGCAGCTGGACAGGGTACACCGGGGAGCTGTTTTTT CASSWTGYTGELFF
few TRBJ2-3 TRBV6-4 TRBD2 TGTGCCAGCAGTGATCGTAGCGGGGGGGGCACAGATACGCAGTATTTT CASSDRSGGGTDTQYF
NA TRBJ2-3 TRBV10-1 TRBD2 TGCGCCAGCAGCCCGACTAGCGGCGCCTCGGATACGCAGTATTTT CASSPTSGASDTQYF
NA TRBJ2-2 TRBV6-1 NA TGTGCCAGCAGTCAAAACAGGGACACCGGGGAGCTGTTTTTT CASSQNRDTGELFF
NA TRBJ2-1 TRBV7-2 TRBD2 TGTGCCAGCAGTAGCGGGTTTTACAATGAGCAGTTCTTC CASSSGFYNEQFF
NA TRBJ2-7 TRBV12-3/TRBV12-4 TRBD1 TGTGCCAGCAGTTTGACAGGGCAGGCCTCCTACGAGCAGTACTTC CASSLTGQASYEQYF
NA TRBJ2-6 TRBV12-3/TRBV12-4 NA TGTGCCAGCAGTTTTGAAGGGAAGGGTTGTCCTGGGGCCAACGTCCTGACTTTC CASSFEGKGCPGANVLTF